This TCR beta chain was sequenced in a study of blood T cell repertoires in COVID-19. Study overall: The study drew acute and convalescent COVID-19 samples from the United States, Italy and Spain. In each case, the material was cDNA or gDNA derived from T cells, B-cell-depleted T cells, or PBMCs.

In regard to this clone: At the DNA level, this CDR3 is encoded by other sequences in the same sample as well.

Study processing details: Estimation of nucleated cell counts was performed using reference gene primer amplification. This table comes from immunoSEQ multiplex PCR, and its TCRdb copy is limited to in-frame clones, with some not included. That table supplies the V and J calls and clone size; D and trimming were determined from the DNA. The top ten hold more than 2% of the sample, which has roughly 86,000 clones, about 83% seen once. Germline V gene sequence: CDR1 LGHDT, CDR2 YNNKEL (reference sequence). The CDR3 length is 13 residues. Trimming removed 0 bases from V and 9 bases from J, with 6 bases in between.

This chain links TRBV3-1 (or the pseudogene TRBV3-2) with TRBJ1-6; D is uncertain. Sample: peripheral blood. The origin of this receptor is a woman aged 70-85 years with acute or convalescent COVID-19. DNA of the CDR3: TGTGCCAGCAGCCAAGATCGGGGTTCACCCCTCCACTTT. It encodes CASSQDRGSPLHF.